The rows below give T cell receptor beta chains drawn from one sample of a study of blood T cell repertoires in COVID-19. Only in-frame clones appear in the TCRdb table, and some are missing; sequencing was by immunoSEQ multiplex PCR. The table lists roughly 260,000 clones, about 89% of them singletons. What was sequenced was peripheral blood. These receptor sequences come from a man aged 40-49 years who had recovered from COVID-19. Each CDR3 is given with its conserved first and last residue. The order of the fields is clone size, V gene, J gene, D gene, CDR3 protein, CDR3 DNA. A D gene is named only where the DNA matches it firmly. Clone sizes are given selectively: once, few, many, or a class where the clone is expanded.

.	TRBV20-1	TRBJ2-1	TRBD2	CSASPGLAARDEQFF	TGCAGTGCTAGTCCCGGACTAGCGGCTAGGGATGAGCAGTTCTTC
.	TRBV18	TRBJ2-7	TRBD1	CASSPQGDRETHGYF	TGTGCCAGCTCACCTCAGGGGGACAGGGAGACCCACGGGTACTTC
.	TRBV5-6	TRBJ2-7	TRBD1	CASSLLGQGYEQYF	TGTGCCAGCAGCCTCCTAGGACAGGGCTACGAGCAGTACTTC
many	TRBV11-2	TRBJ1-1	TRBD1	CASSLWQGGKNTEAFF	TGTGCCAGCAGCTTATGGCAGGGGGGAAAAAACACTGAAGCTTTCTTT
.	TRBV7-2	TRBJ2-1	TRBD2	CASSPGLAGAKQFF	TGTGCCAGCAGCCCAGGACTAGCGGGAGCCAAGCAGTTCTTC
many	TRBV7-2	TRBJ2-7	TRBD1	CASSSRTGAYEQYF	TGTGCCAGCAGCTCCAGGACAGGGGCCTACGAGCAGTACTTC
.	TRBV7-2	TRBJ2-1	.	CASSSQGSLDEQFF	TGTGCCAGCAGCTCCCAGGGGTCCTTGGATGAGCAGTTCTTC
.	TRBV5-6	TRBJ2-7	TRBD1	CASRIGTGPLGEQYF	TGTGCCAGCAGGATCGGGACAGGGCCTCTCGGCGAGCAGTACTTC
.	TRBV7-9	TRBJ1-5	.	CASSSGQFNQPQHF	TGTGCCAGCAGCTCCGGACAGTTCAATCAGCCCCAGCATTTT
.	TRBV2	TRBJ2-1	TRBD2	CASSERSGGSNEQFF	TGTGCCAGCAGTGAACGTAGCGGGGGAAGCAATGAGCAGTTCTTC
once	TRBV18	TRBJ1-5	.	CASSPGGVVYQPQHF	TGTGCCAGCTCACCAGGGGGCGTAGTTTATCAGCCCCAGCATTTT
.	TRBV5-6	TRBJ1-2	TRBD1	CASSSLQGVGYGYTF	TGTGCCAGCAGCTCTCTACAGGGGGTTGGCTATGGCTACACCTTC
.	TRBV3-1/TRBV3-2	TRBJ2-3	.	CASSPTKRGNTQYF	TGTGCCAGCAGTCCCACGAAAAGGGGAAATACGCAGTATTTT
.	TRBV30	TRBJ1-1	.	CAWRWQGPTEAFF	TGTGCCTGGAGATGGCAGGGGCCCACTGAAGCTTTCTTT
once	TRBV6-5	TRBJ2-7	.	CASISGGRSSYEQYF	TGTGCCAGCATCTCGGGGGGCCGGAGCTCCTACGAGCAGTACTTC
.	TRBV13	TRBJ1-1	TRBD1	CASSPGQMTTEAFF	TGTGCCAGCAGCCCGGGACAGATGACTACTGAAGCTTTCTTT
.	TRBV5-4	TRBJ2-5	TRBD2	CASSSGTSVSQVQETQYF	TGTGCCAGCAGCTCCGGGACTAGCGTTTCACAGGTTCAAGAGACCCAGTACTTC
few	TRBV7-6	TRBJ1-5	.	CASSLIGGTSYSNQPQHF	TGTGCCAGCAGCTTAATTGGAGGGACTTCTTATAGCAATCAGCCCCAGCATTTT
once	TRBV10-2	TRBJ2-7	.	CASSGTRTYEQYF	TGCGCCAGCAGTGGGACAAGGACCTACGAGCAGTACTTC
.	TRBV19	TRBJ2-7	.	CASSITGTRGEQYF	TGTGCCAGTAGTATTACAGGGACCCGGGGCGAGCAGTACTTC
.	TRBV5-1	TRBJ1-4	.	CASSFQGSPANEKLFF	TGCGCCAGCAGCTTCCAGGGCTCGCCAGCTAATGAAAAACTGTTTTTT
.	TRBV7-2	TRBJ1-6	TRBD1	CASSPSRDRGNSPLHF	TGTGCCAGCAGCCCCTCCAGGGACAGGGGTAACTCACCCCTCCACTTT
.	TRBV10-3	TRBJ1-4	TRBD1	CAIAPGTENEKLFF	TGTGCCATCGCACCCGGGACAGAGAATGAAAAACTGTTTTTT
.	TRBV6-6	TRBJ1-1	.	CASTYRVNTEAFF	TGTGCCAGCACGTACAGGGTGAACACTGAAGCTTTCTTT
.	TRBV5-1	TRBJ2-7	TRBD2	CASSSGTSGRFSYEQYF	TGCGCCAGCAGCTCCGGGACTAGCGGGAGGTTCTCCTACGAGCAGTACTTC
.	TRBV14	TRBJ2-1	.	CASSQAVGGQFF	TGTGCCAGCAGCCAGGCGGTCGGTGGGCAGTTCTTC
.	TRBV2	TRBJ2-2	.	CASSASRGNTGELFF	TGTGCCAGCAGTGCCTCCCGGGGGAACACCGGGGAGCTGTTTTTT
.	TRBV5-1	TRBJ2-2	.	CASSLGLAPGELFF	TGCGCCAGCAGCTTGGGGCTAGCCCCCGGGGAGCTGTTTTTT
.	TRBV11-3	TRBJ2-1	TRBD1	CASSLVGQGNEQFF	TGTGCCAGCAGCTTAGTGGGACAGGGCAATGAGCAGTTCTTC
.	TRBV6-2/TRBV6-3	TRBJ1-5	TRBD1	CASSYSFSTGGSNQPQHF	TGTGCCAGCAGTTACTCGTTCTCGACAGGGGGGAGCAATCAGCCCCAGCATTTT
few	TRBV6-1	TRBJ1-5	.	CASHHRSRPDQPQHF	TGTGCCAGCCACCATAGGAGCAGACCAGATCAGCCCCAGCATTTT
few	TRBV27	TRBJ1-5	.	CASSQDRRGNQPQHF	TGTGCCAGCAGCCAAGACAGGCGGGGCAATCAGCCCCAGCATTTT
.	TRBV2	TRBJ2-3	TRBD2	CASSDGTSGISTDTQYF	TGTGCCAGCAGTGATGGGACTAGCGGGATCAGCACAGATACGCAGTATTTT
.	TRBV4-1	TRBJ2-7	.	CASSQGQGGEQYF	TGCGCCAGCAGCCAAGGACAGGGAGGCGAGCAGTACTTC
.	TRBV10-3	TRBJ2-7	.	CAISESKRGSYEQYF	TGTGCCATCAGTGAGTCGAAAAGGGGCTCCTACGAGCAGTACTTC
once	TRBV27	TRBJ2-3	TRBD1	CASSLSRTGPTDTQYF	TGTGCCAGCAGTTTGTCACGGACAGGACCCACAGATACGCAGTATTTT
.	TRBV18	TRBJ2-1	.	CASSPRGDEQFF	TGTGCCAGCTCACCACGCGGGGATGAGCAGTTCTTC
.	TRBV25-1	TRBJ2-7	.	CASSEPGIPEQYF	TGTGCCAGCAGTGAACCCGGGATTCCCGAGCAGTACTTC
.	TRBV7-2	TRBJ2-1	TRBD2	CASSSLAGGAHNEQFF	TGTGCCAGCAGCTCCTTAGCGGGGGGGGCCCACAATGAGCAGTTCTTC
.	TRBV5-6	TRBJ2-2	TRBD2	CASSLVAGGPRTGELFF	TGTGCCAGCAGCTTGGTAGCGGGAGGGCCTAGGACCGGGGAGCTGTTTTTT
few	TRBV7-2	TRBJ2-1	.	CASSLRLSGNEQFF	TGTGCCAGCAGCTTAAGACTCTCGGGCAATGAGCAGTTCTTC
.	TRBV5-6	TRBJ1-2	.	CASSLPDRRPNYGYTF	TGTGCCAGCAGCTTGCCCGACAGAAGACCTAACTATGGCTACACCTTC
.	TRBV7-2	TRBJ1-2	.	CASRLGARREGYTF	TGTGCCAGCAGGTTAGGGGCCCGCCGAGAGGGCTACACCTTC
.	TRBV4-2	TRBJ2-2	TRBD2	CASSQVAGGHAGELFF	TGTGCCAGCAGCCAAGTAGCGGGAGGACACGCCGGGGAGCTGTTTTTT